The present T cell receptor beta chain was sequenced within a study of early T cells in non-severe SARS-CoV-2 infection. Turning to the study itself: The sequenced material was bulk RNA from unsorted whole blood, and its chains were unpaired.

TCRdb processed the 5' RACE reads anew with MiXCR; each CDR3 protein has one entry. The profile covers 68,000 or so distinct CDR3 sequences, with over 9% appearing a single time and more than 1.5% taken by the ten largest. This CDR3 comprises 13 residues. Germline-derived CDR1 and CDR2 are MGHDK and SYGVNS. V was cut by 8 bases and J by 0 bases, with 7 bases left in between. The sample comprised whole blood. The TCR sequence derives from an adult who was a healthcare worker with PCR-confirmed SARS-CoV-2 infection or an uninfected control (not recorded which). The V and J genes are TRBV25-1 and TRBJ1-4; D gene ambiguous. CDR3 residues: CASGRTTNEKLFF. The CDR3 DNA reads TGTGCCAGCGGCAGGACAACTAATGAAAAACTGTTTTTT.